This TCR beta chain derives from a study of OX40 agonist ivuxolimab in advanced cancers. In the study overall: Partial responses were observed in three patients, of whom one had hepatocellular carcinoma and two had cutaneous melanoma.

Study results and limitations: CD8+ T cells showed, on average, more clonal expansion than CD4+ cells. Low normalized clonal expansion also occurred in some nonresponding patients. The antigens recognized by the expanded peripheral T cells, that is their antigen specificity, were not determined.

Notes on this clone: The target antigen is unknown.

V lost 2 bases and J 1 base, leaving 6 bases between the germline ends. CDR1 MNHNS and CDR2 SASEGT come from the germline V gene. The CDR3 length is 13 residues. Data came from immunoSEQ multiplex PCR; TCRdb stores just in-frame clones and leaves some out. Among almost 70,000 clones, about 80% were seen once, and the ten largest hold 2% to 2.5%. J is TRBJ2-7 and V is TRBV6-1, with D unresolved. This receptor was identified in an adult with an advanced solid tumor such as melanoma, head and neck, liver or kidney cancer. Sequenced material: CD4+ or CD8+ T cells sorted from blood, taken in a trial of the OX40 agonist ivuxolimab. The CDR3 reads CASSEPVSYEQYF. For the CDR3, the DNA is TGTGCCAGCAGTGAACCGGTGTCCTACGAGCAGTACTTC.